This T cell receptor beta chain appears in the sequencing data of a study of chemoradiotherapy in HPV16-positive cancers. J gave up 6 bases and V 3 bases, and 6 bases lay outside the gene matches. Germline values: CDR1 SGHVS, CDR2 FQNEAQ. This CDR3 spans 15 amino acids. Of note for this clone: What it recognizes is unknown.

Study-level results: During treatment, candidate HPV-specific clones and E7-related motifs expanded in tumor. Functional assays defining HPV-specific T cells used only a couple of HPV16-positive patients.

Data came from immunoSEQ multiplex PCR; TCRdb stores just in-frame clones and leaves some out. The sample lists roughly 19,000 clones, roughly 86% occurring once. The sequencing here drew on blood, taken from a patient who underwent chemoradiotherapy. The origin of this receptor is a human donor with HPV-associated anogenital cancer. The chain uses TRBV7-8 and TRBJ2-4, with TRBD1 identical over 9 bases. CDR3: CASSLYRGPGNIQYF. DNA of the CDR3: TGTGCCAGCAGCTTGTACAGGGGGCCGGGAAACATTCAGTACTTC.